The 11 T cell receptor beta chains reported below all come from one sample, sequenced in a study of T cell clusters in autoimmune cytopenias. TRB was amplified by touch-down multiplex PCR, primer pools A and B combined. TCRdb reanalyzed the multiplex PCR reads, giving one entry per CDR3 protein sequence and no DNA. The listing records just over 6,000 distinct CDR3 sequences. Each sample's input was 200 to 250 ng genomic DNA, some 38,000 genome equivalents. These same data were also listed under a study on T cell repertoires in aging, cancer and after chemotherapy.

Source material: peripheral blood. These receptors were taken from a human donor in good health.

This clonotype is called medium-sized based on its frequency. The chain has TRBV14 and TRBJ2-1. CDR1 and CDR2 from the germline V gene are SGHDN and FVKESK. The CDR3 is made up of 11 amino acids. The CDR3 reads CASSQMLEQFF.

Frequency places this clonotype as medium-sized. The chain carries TRBV5-6 and TRBJ2-5. The CDR3 is 12 amino acids. The germline V gene encodes CDR1 SGHDT and CDR2 YYEEEE. CDR3 loop: CASSSGGGSQYF.

The chain links TRBV5-1 to TRBJ1-4; TCRdb names TRBD1, which stays unverified in the absence of DNA. Germline assignment: CDR1 SGHRS and CDR2 YFSETQ. The CDR3 is 15 amino acids. The CDR3 region is CASSLGGGKNEKLFF.

The V and J genes are TRBV28 and TRBJ2-7; TCRdb calls TRBD1, which cannot be checked without DNA. The CDR3 spans 16 residues. Germline V lookup: CDR1 MDHEN, CDR2 SYDVKM. CDR3 sequence reads: CASSLPPGTLPREQYF.

The chain uses TRBV7-2 and TRBJ2-3; lacking DNA, the TRBD2 call made by TCRdb goes unchecked. Germline assignment: CDR1 SGHTA and CDR2 FQGNSA. The CDR3 loop spans 17 amino acids. The CDR3 protein is CASSPSLAGGARDTQYF.

The J gene is TRBJ2-3, the V gene TRBV18; TCRdb lists TRBD1, though no DNA is available to test this call. The CDR3 loop spans 16 amino acids. Germline V gene sequence: CDR1 KGHSH, CDR2 LQKENI. The CDR3 is CASSIRTGQGMDTQYF.

This clonotype ranks as medium-sized in terms of frequency. The chain couples TRBV27 to TRBJ1-2. CDR1 is MNHEY, CDR2 SMNVEV, per germline (reference sequence). The CDR3 has 13 amino acids. The CDR3 region is CASSFGGPYGYTF.

This clonotype is classed as medium-sized by frequency. The rearrangement joins TRBV5-4 to TRBJ2-3; TCRdb returns TRBD2, unconfirmable since there is no DNA. This CDR3 is 16 amino acids long. Germline lookup yields CDR1 SGHNT and CDR2 YYREEE (reference sequence). The CDR3 loop reads CASSLGLTSGTDTQYF. Using reference TRBV5-4 and TRBJ2-3 for the parts outside the CDR3, the full variable domain is ETGVTQSPTHLIKTRGQQVTLRCSSQSGHNTVSWYQQALGQGPQFIFQYYREEENGRGNFPPRFSGLQFPNYSSELNVNALELDDSALYLCASSLGLTSGTDTQYFGPGTRLTVL.

The rearrangement joins TRBV18 to TRBJ1-1; TCRdb returns TRBD1, unconfirmable since there is no DNA. This CDR3 is 14 amino acids long. Germline V gene sequence: CDR1 KGHSH, CDR2 LQKENI. This chain's CDR3 is CASSPGGDNTEAFF.

This clonotype is classed as medium-sized by frequency. J is TRBJ1-4 and V is TRBV12-3 or TRBV12-4. This CDR3 comprises 14 residues. CDR3 region: CASSIQGGNEKLFF.

This chain uses TRBV5-4 with TRBJ1-4; there is no DNA to check the TCRdb D call of TRBD1. CDR1 and CDR2 (germline): SGHNT, YYREEE (reference sequence). There are 15 residues in the CDR3. The CDR3 reads CASSLEGDFREKLFF.